Below, one TCR beta chain is given with its context. Its antigen target is currently unknown. Base quality data are lacking; no much larger clone is found one base away. This entry comes from a study of Tregs in tolerant kidney transplant recipients (dated by TCRdb to between 2018 and 2020). Concerning the study at large: The transplants used related donors along with nonmyeloablative bone marrow transplantation, and in the human trials mixed chimerism was transient. Sorted recipient Tregs were grown for around 15 days with irradiated activated donor B cells and IL-2, and the cultures were restimulated on day 11. Once the B cell culture was finished, the cells were sorted into two populations: CD4+CD8-CD25+CD127- and CD4+CD8-4-1BB+CD40L-. Activated donor B cells were produced over approximately 9 days on irradiated CD40L-expressing 3T3 cells in the presence of cyclosporin A and IL-4. Additional Treg samples were obtained by sorting recipient CD4+CD25+CD127- cells from a roughly 3-day mixed lymphocyte reaction with belatacept, in some cases after a subsequent approximately five-day donor restimulation. Antibodies distinguished recipient from donor cells when sorting primary belatacept mixed lymphocyte reaction cultures. The study applied TCRbeta sequencing to find donor-specific regulatory T cells before combined kidney and bone marrow transplantation and then followed those same cells after transplant.

The time point label, as the study defines it: blood sample drawn before combined kidney and bone marrow transplant. Patients were a few combined kidney and bone marrow transplant recipients from the ITN036ST trial, and only these trial subjects had samples available. Healthy control blood was processed by Ficoll density gradient to PBMCs and cryopreserved; patient PBMCs were collected before and after transplant. Genomic DNA was extracted from sorted cells with the QIAGEN DNeasy Blood and Tissue Kit for TCRbeta CDR3 sequencing. High-throughput TCRbeta CDR3 sequencing, including PCR amplification with bias correction and internal controls, was performed commercially through immunoSEQ. The authors' analysis ran thus. Unique productive TCRbeta sequences were defined by CDR3 nucleotide sequence when primers matched and otherwise by CDR3 amino acid sequence together with Vbeta and Jbeta genes. Donor-reactive sequences were defined as at least 5-fold expanded in CFSE-low cells versus unstimulated cells, with frequency of at least 0.01% in CFSE-low cells. Repertoire divergence was quantified by Jensen-Shannon divergence calculated from the top 100 TCRbeta sequences ranked by frequency. For samples with multiple sequencing runs, sorting error was corrected in each run separately before the runs were combined. The table was pulled from immuneACCESS by TCRdb, which kept in-frame rearrangements only. Such tables lose some clones; where checked, under half of the loss comes from unresolved V genes, and the rest has no known cause. The D gene and trimming were derived from the DNA, and the V and J assignments and clone size from that table. In this sample the table shows about 5,600 clones, around 90% of which occur a single time. Clones ranked in the top ten supply 3.5% of the sample.

Including the terminal cysteine and phenylalanine, the CDR3 comprises 12 residues. Left in the record is the CDR3 DNA by itself, 36 bases read in frame from the first base. CDR1 and CDR2, looked up from the germline V gene (reference sequence), are PRHDT and FYEKMQ. Trimming costs V 1 base and J 5 bases, and their ends lie 3 bases apart. Here is what the overall study found, with its caveats: The study was limited by small patient numbers, and the findings need validation in larger populations and under other immunosuppression protocols. Donor-specific Treg expansion was found to exceed global Treg expansion in tolerant patients, suggesting antigen-driven rather than nonspecific expansion. Because the PCR primers were changed over time for some patients, nucleotide-level comparison could not be performed across the samples from those patients. Although technical replication error seemed to be minimal, the question of biological reproducibility was not addressed directly. Expanding Tregs with activated donor B cells appeared to identify the most biologically relevant and donor-specific TCRbeta repertoire.

The sequence came from a human patient who received a combined kidney and bone marrow transplant. The sequencing here drew on Tregs from blood cultured with allogeneic cells, taken before the transplant. The chain employs TRBV13 and TRBJ1-5; no D gene can be assigned with confidence. The CDR3 is CASSLVHQPQHF. The nucleotide sequence is TGTGCCAGCAGCTTAGTCCATCAGCCCCAGCATTTT.